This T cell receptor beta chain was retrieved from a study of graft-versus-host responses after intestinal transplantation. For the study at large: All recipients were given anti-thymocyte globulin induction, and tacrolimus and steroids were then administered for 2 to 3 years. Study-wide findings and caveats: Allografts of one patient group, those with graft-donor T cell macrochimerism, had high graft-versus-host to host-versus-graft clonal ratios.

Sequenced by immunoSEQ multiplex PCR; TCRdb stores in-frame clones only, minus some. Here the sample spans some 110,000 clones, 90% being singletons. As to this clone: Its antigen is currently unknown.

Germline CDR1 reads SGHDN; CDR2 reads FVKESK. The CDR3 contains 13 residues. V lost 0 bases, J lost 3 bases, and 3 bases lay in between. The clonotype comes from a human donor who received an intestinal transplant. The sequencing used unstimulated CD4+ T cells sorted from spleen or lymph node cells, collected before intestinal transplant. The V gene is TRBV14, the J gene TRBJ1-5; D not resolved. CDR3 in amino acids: CASSQDINQPQHF. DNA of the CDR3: TGTGCCAGCAGCCAAGATATCAATCAGCCCCAGCATTTT.